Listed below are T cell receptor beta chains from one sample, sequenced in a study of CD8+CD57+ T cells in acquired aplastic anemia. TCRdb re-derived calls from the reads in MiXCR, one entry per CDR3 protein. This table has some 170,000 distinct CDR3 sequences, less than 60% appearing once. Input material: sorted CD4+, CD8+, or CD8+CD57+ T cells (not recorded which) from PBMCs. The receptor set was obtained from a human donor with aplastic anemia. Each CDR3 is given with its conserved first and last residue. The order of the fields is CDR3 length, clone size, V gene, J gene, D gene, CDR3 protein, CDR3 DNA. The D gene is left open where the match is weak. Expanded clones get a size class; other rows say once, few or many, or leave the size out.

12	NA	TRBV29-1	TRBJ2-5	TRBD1	CSVRTGQETQYF	TGCAGCGTGAGGACAGGGCAGGAGACCCAGTACTTC
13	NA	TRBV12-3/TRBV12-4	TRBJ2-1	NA	CASSPTGINEQFF	TGTGCCAGCAGTCCTACCGGCATCAATGAGCAGTTCTTC
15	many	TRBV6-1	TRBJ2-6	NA	CASTTQSSGANVLTF	TGTGCCAGCACCACACAGAGCTCTGGGGCCAACGTCCTGACTTTC
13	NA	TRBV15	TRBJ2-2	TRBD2	CATSVSGDGELFF	TGTGCCACCAGCGTTAGCGGGGACGGGGAGCTGTTTTTT
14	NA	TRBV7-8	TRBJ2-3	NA	CASSLDRNTDTQYF	TGTGCCAGCAGCTTAGACCGGAACACAGATACGCAGTATTTT
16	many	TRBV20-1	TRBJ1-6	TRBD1	CSARDRDRVYNSPLHF	TGCAGTGCTAGAGATAGGGACAGGGTCTATAATTCACCCCTCCACTTT
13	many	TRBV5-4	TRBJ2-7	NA	CASSLVATYEQYF	TGTGCCAGCAGCTTGGTTGCTACCTACGAGCAGTACTTC
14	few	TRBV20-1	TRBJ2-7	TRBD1	CSATHGTGTNEQYF	TGCAGTGCTACCCACGGGACAGGGACCAACGAGCAGTACTTC
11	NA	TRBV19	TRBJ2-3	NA	CAAVGTDTQYF	TGTGCCGCGGTGGGGACAGATACGCAGTATTTT
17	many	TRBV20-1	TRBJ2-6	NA	CSAPHWTVYSGANVLTF	TGCAGTGCTCCTCATTGGACCGTTTACTCTGGGGCCAACGTCCTGACTTTC